Presented here are 32 T cell receptor beta chains from one specimen sequenced in a study of T cells in Graves' hyperthyroidism and ophthalmopathy (dated by TCRdb to the late 2010s). The library was made by multiplex PCR. The listed sequencing device is Illumina HiSeq 2000. TCR beta CDR3 regions were amplified from RNA transcripts. The TCR CDR3 was subjected to a first round of RT-PCR using the HTBI primer set and the Qiagen OneStep RT-PCR kit. TCRdb cleaned the public reads at Q25 with fastp, built clones with MiXCR and kept in-frame beta chains. Rows with a matching CDR3 protein are joined into one entry that keeps the most common DNA and genes. The sample table shows fewer than 350,000 distinct CDR3 sequences, and roughly 20% are seen once. The ten largest clones capture less than 20% of the sample. The sequencing input was blood. These receptors came from a woman aged 40-49 years with Graves' ophthalmopathy.

This clonotype was detected ten times or more. This chain joins TRBV19 and TRBJ1-1; no clear D. CDR1 and CDR2 from the germline V gene are LNHDA and SQIVND (reference sequence). The ends were cut back, 7 bases at V and 3 bases at J, with 3 bases in the middle. The CDR3 extends over 10 amino acids. CDR3 sequence (DNA): TGTGCCAGTATCGACACTGAAGCTTTCTTT. Residues: CASIDTEAFF. Using reference TRBV19 and TRBJ1-1 for the parts outside the CDR3, the full variable domain is DGGITQSPKYLFRKEGQNVTLSCEQNLNHDAMYWYRQDPGQGLRLIYYSQIVNDFQKGDIAEGYSVSREKKESFPLTVTSAQKNPTAFYLCASIDTEAFFGQGTRLTVV.

This clonotype was detected many times. The rearrangement uses TRBV12-3 or TRBV12-4 and TRBJ2-6; D possibly matches TRBD1 or TRBD2 (5 bases each). The CDR3 totals 15 residues. V lost 6 bases, J lost 2 bases, and 11 bases lay in between. CDR3 amino acids: CASSPPGPGANVLTF. DNA of the CDR3: TGTGCCAGCAGCCCACCGGGGCCTGGGGCCAACGTCCTGACTTTC.

This clonotype was seen repeatedly, ten times or more. The chain links TRBV25-1 to TRBJ2-3; D tentatively fits TRBD1 or TRBD2 (5 bases each). This CDR3 has 14 amino acids. V lost 4 bases to trimming and J lost 6 bases, with 14 bases between them. Germline V gives CDR1 MGHDK, CDR2 SYGVNS. The CDR3 reads CASSGGHEGDTQYF. CDR3 nucleotides: TGTGCCAGCAGTGGAGGCCACGAGGGGGATACGCAGTATTTT.

There are many counts of this clonotype. V gene TRBV20-1 combines with J gene TRBJ1-1, with 9 positions matching TRBD1. The V gene end was trimmed by 6 bases and the J gene end by 8 bases; junction bases not matched to a gene: 7. The CDR3 has 12 amino acids. Germline CDR1 DFQATT, CDR2 SNEGSKA (reference sequence). CDR3 residues: CSASPGQGEAFF. The CDR3 DNA follows: TGCAGTGCGAGCCCGGGACAGGGCGAAGCTTTCTTT.

This clonotype was counted ten times or more. The genes are TRBV20-1 and TRBJ2-5, with D maybe TRBD1 (5 bases). V was cut by 5 bases and J by 7 bases, with 23 bases left in between. Germline lookup yields CDR1 DFQATT and CDR2 SNEGSKA (reference sequence). CDR3 length equals 15 residues. The CDR3 loop reads CSARNYRSRLGTQYF. CDR3 sequence (DNA): TGCAGTGCTCGCAATTACAGGAGCCGGCTGGGGACCCAGTACTTC.

V is TRBV15 and J is TRBJ1-5, with D unresolved. This CDR3 comprises 16 residues. Looked up from germline, CDR1 is LNHNV and CDR2 is YYDKDF (reference sequence). The V end was cut by 1 base, the J end by 8 bases, with 18 bases between. In DNA form, the CDR3 reads TGTGCCACCAGCAGAGCGAGTCGGTCGTATAGTGAGCCCCAGCATTTT. This codes for CATSRASRSYSEPQHF.

This clonotype was counted at least ten times. The chain combines TRBV7-2 with TRBJ2-7; a possible D gene is TRBD2 (5 bases). This CDR3 spans 14 amino acids. Per germline, CDR1 SGHTA and CDR2 FQGNSA. V was trimmed by 5 bases and J by 4 bases, leaving 15 bases between them. The CDR3 region has the DNA TGTGCCAGCAGCCGGATAGCGCTGTCTTACGAGCAGTACTTC. Its protein is CASSRIALSYEQYF. The variable domain in full, with the rest retrieved from reference TRBV7-2 and TRBJ2-7, is GAGVSQSPSNKVTEKGKDVELRCDPISGHTALYWYRQSLGQGLEFLIYFQGNSAPDKSGLPSDRFSAERTGGSVSTLTIQRTQQEDSAVYLCASSRIALSYEQYFGPGTRLTVT.

This clonotype came up many times. The V and J genes are TRBV2 and TRBJ2-4, with D perhaps matching TRBD2 (5 bases). This CDR3 contains 14 residues. V shed 1 base and J shed 2 bases, with 6 bases lying between them. CDR1 and CDR2 from the germline V gene are SNHLY and FYNNEI. CDR3 DNA sequence: TGTGCCAGCAGTGAAGGCGGGTCCAAAAACATTCAGTACTTC. Amino acids: CASSEGGSKNIQYF. Complete variable domain (other parts from reference TRBV2 and TRBJ2-4): EPEVTQTPSHQVTQMGQEVILRCVPISNHLYFYWYRQILGQKVEFLVSFYNNEISEKSEIFDDQFSVERPDGSNFTLKIRSTKLEDSAMYFCASSEGGSKNIQYFGAGTRLSVL.

This clonotype has at least ten counts. V usage is TRBV27 and J usage is TRBJ1-6; the D gene is possibly TRBD1 (5 bases). V lost 5 bases to trimming and J lost 5 bases, with 16 bases between them. Germline V lookup: CDR1 MNHEY, CDR2 SMNVEV (reference sequence). The CDR3 totals 16 residues. CDR3 coding DNA: TGTGCCAGCAGTCTTAGTCCAAAGGGGAATAATTCACCCCTCCACTTT. It is translated as CASSLSPKGNNSPLHF.

There are many counts of this clonotype. The chain recombines TRBV5-1 with TRBJ2-7, with 10 bases aligning to TRBD2. Germline V lookup: CDR1 SGHRS, CDR2 YFSETQ. The CDR3 runs to 15 residues. The V and J ends lost 4 bases and 2 bases, in that order; junction bases with no gene match: 6. The CDR3 loop reads CASSRTSGETYEQYF. The CDR3 DNA sequence: TGCGCCAGCAGCCGGACTAGCGGAGAAACCTACGAGCAGTACTTC.

This clonotype was seen many times. CDR3 residues: CASDEWGTGELFF. The CDR3 DNA sequence: TGTGCCAGCGACGAGTGGGGAACCGGGGAGCTGTTTTTT. This chain links TRBV6-2 or TRBV6-3 with TRBJ2-2; D gene uncertain. The V end lost 8 bases, the J end lost 5 bases, and 12 bases lay between the germline ends. Germline CDR1 is MNHEY and CDR2 is SVGEGT. This CDR3 comprises 13 residues.

This clonotype was observed a handful of times. This may arise from a read error, as a much more abundant clone is one base away. Written as DNA, the CDR3 is TGTGCCAGCAGTTTATACCGGGACAGGGGTCAGCCCCAGCATTTT. This encodes CASSLYRDRGQPQHF. The chain links TRBV12-3 or TRBV12-4 to TRBJ1-5; 10 nucleotides agree with TRBD1. V lost 2 bases, J lost 6 bases, and 4 bases stayed unmatched. The CDR3 spans 15 residues.

This clonotype has a count of ten or more. The chain has TRBV13 and TRBJ2-3; 12 bases fit TRBD2. This CDR3 comprises 19 residues. Per germline, CDR1 PRHDT and CDR2 FYEKMQ (reference sequence). The V and J ends lost 5 bases and 5 bases, in that order; junction bases with no gene match: 17. The DNA of the CDR3 is TGTGCCAGCAGCACCGGGACTAGCGGGTCTTGGGTAACCAGAGATACGCAGTATTTT. It yields the protein CASSTGTSGSWVTRDTQYF. The variable domain in full, completed from reference TRBV13 and TRBJ2-3, reads AAGVIQSPRHLIKEKRETATLKCYPIPRHDTVYWYQQGPGQDPQFLISFYEKMQSDKGSIPDRFSAQQFSDYHSELNMSSLELGDSALYFCASSTGTSGSWVTRDTQYFGPGTRLTVL.

The V gene is TRBV4-2, the J gene TRBJ1-6; a weak D match, TRBD1 (6 bases). Germline CDR1 reads LGHNA; CDR2 reads YNFKEQ. V gave up 1 base and J gave up 3 bases, with 10 bases separating them. The CDR3 is made up of 16 amino acids. The CDR3 sequence: CASSQGQALYNSPLHF. The DNA for the CDR3 is TGTGCCAGCAGCCAAGGACAGGCCCTCTATAATTCACCCCTCCACTTT.

This clonotype occurred many times. This chain uses TRBV6-5 with TRBJ1-6; the match to TRBD1 covers 9 bases. J was trimmed by 5 bases and V by 4 bases; bases with no gene match: 3. The CDR3 covers 15 residues. The germline CDR1 and CDR2 sequences are MNHEY and SVGAGI. The CDR3 sequence: CASSWDRENNSPLHF. The CDR3 DNA is TGTGCCAGCAGTTGGGACAGGGAAAATAATTCACCCCTCCACTTT.

This clonotype was detected many times. This chain uses TRBV7-3 with TRBJ2-2; 10 bases fit TRBD2. The CDR3 loop spans 18 amino acids. The germline gives CDR1 SGHTA, CDR2 FQGTGA. Losses at the gene ends were 5 bases for V and 1 base for J; bases not matched to a gene: 10. The CDR3 here is CASSPRTSGHMNTGELFF. In DNA form, the CDR3 reads TGTGCCAGCAGCCCCCGGACTAGCGGCCATATGAACACCGGGGAGCTGTTTTTT.

This clonotype was seen many times. The rearrangement links TRBV30 to TRBJ2-7; 7 positions agree with TRBD2. Unmatched junction bases numbered 7, after V lost 1 base and J lost 7 bases. CDR3 size: 13 residues. Germline lookup yields CDR1 GTSNPN and CDR2 SVGIG (reference sequence). The DNA for the CDR3 is TGTGCCTGGAGTGAGGGCGGGAGACAGGAGCAGTACTTC. Amino acids: CAWSEGGRQEQYF. Based on the CDR3 plus reference TRBV30 and TRBJ2-7, the full variable domain is SQTIHQWPATLVQPVGSPLSLECTVEGTSNPNLYWYRQAAGRGLQLLFYSVGIGQISSEVPQNLSASRPQDRQFILSSKKLLLSDSGFYLCAWSEGGRQEQYFGPGTRLTVT.

Many counts were recorded for this clonotype. The chain combines TRBV27 with TRBJ1-3; D not certain. The CDR3 contains 13 residues. V lost 9 bases to trimming and J lost 1 base, with 10 bases between them. Germline assignment: CDR1 MNHEY and CDR2 SMNVEV (reference sequence). The chain's CDR3 is CASKTWSGNTIYF. In DNA form, the CDR3 reads TGTGCCAGTAAGACCTGGTCTGGAAACACCATATATTTT.

This clonotype came up many times. CDR3 residues: CASSYLRPAAPSWTQYF. Written as DNA, the CDR3 is TGTGCCAGCAGTTACCTACGGCCGGCGGCCCCGTCTTGGACCCAGTACTTC. The gene calls are TRBV6-5 and TRBJ2-5; no clear D. Germline V CDR1 and CDR2: MNHEY, SVGAGI. CDR3 length: 17 residues. Trimming shortened V by 2 bases and J by 7 bases, and 23 bases separated the two germline ends.

This clonotype was observed many times. The chain carries TRBV12-3 or TRBV12-4 and TRBJ1-5, with D maybe TRBD1 (6 bases). This CDR3 region has 12 residues. Trimming pared 6 bases from V and 5 bases from J, leaving 8 bases between. The CDR3 is CASRGGDQPQHF. CDR3 DNA sequence: TGTGCCAGCAGAGGGGGGGATCAGCCCCAGCATTTT.

This clonotype came up many times. This sequence joins TRBV7-2 and TRBJ1-6; 10 bases are a match to TRBD1. CDR3 size: 15 residues. After removal of 6 bases from V and 11 bases from J, the junction contained 10 bases not matched to a gene. Germline V CDR1 and CDR2: SGHTA, FQGNSA. CDR3 loop: CASRKGGQGFTPLHF. The DNA for the CDR3 is TGTGCCAGCAGGAAAGGGGGACAGGGGTTTACACCCCTCCACTTT.

The rearrangement links TRBV20-1 to TRBJ2-7; TRBD2 aligns across 10 bases. V trimming: 3 bases; J trimming: 5 bases; junction bases outside the gene matches: 7. Germline V gene lookup returns CDR1 DFQATT and CDR2 SNEGSKA (reference sequence). This CDR3 is 14 amino acids long. Here the CDR3 reads CSASKLAGGDEQYF. In nucleotides, the CDR3 is TGCAGTGCTAGCAAATTAGCGGGAGGTGACGAGCAGTACTTC.

The table lists this clonotype with many counts. The rearrangement links TRBV6-5 to TRBJ1-3; TRBD1 might be the D (5 bases). The germline gives CDR1 MNHEY, CDR2 SVGAGI. CDR3 length: 14 amino acids. Trimming removed 5 bases at V and 7 bases at J, with 15 bases between. In DNA form, the CDR3 reads TGTGCCAGCAGTCCGCAGGGAGCCCGGAACACCATATATTTT. Protein: CASSPQGARNTIYF.

This clonotype was counted at least ten times. The genes are TRBV6-1 and TRBJ1-6, with 8 positions matching TRBD1. Trimming took 6 bases from V and 7 from J; bases not matched to a gene: 8. Germline-derived CDR1 and CDR2 are MNHNS and SASEGT. CDR3 length: 15 amino acids. CDR3 region: CASRTGERSNSPLHF. Written as DNA, the CDR3 is TGTGCCAGCAGGACAGGGGAGAGATCGAATTCACCCCTCCACTTT.

At least ten counts were recorded for this clonotype. This is likely a read error, given that the CDR3 carries no conserved phenylalanine or tryptophan at its end. This chain connects TRBV28 to TRBJ1-2, with D hard to call. V shed 6 bases and J shed 8 bases, with 25 bases lying between them. The CDR3 extends over 16 amino acids. Germline loops: CDR1 MDHEN, CDR2 SYDVKM. This CDR3 is CASSPRPGAGPIGYTL. The DNA of the CDR3 is TGTGCCAGCAGCCCTAGGCCCGGTGCAGGCCCTATCGGCTACACCCTC.

This clonotype showed up many times. This may arise from a read error, as a much more abundant clone is one base away. No conserved phenylalanine or tryptophan ends this CDR3, so it is likely a read error. The chain recombines TRBV6-1 with TRBJ1-1; D ambiguous. Germline CDR1 is MNHNS and CDR2 is SASEGT. V was trimmed by 8 bases and J by 6 bases, leaving 19 bases between them. The length of the CDR3 is 14 residues. The CDR3 here is CASGKDRVDAEAFL. The CDR3 DNA reads TGTGCCAGCGGAAAAGACCGGGTTGACGCTGAAGCTTTCCTT.

This chain joins TRBV7-9 and TRBJ2-7; TRBD2 is a possible D gene (6 bases). Between the trimmed V and J ends, which lost 7 bases and 2 bases, there was a span of 15 bases. The germline gives CDR1 SEHNR, CDR2 FQNEAQ (reference sequence). This CDR3 is built from 14 residues. CDR3 sequence: CASTPVGGAYEQYF. CDR3 nucleotide sequence: TGTGCCAGCACCCCGGTCGGAGGGGCCTACGAGCAGTACTTC.

This chain uses TRBV27 with TRBJ1-2; D unresolved. CDR1 is MNHEY, CDR2 SMNVEV, per germline (reference sequence). The CDR3 is 12 residues long. The V gene lost 6 bases and the J gene lost 7 bases, with 12 bases spanning the gap. DNA for the CDR3: TGTGCCAGCAGGCCCTCTGGAGGTGGCTACACCTTC. Encoded protein: CASRPSGGGYTF.

This clonotype was recorded at least ten times. In DNA form, the CDR3 reads TGTGCCAGCAGCTTAGAATGGGACGAGCAGTACTTC. Its protein product is CASSLEWDEQYF. The chain couples TRBV7-2 to TRBJ2-7; no clear D gene. V was clipped by 1 base and J by 5 bases, with 6 bases between them. Per germline, CDR1 SGHTA and CDR2 FQGNSA. The length of the CDR3 is 12 residues.

This clonotype was counted many times. CDR3 loop: CASSFPGSPYEQYF. The CDR3 DNA follows: TGTGCCAGCAGTTTCCCTGGGTCCCCCTACGAGCAGTACTTC. This chain links TRBV28 with TRBJ2-7; no firm D call. Between the trimmed V and J ends, which lost 3 bases and 2 bases, there was a span of 11 bases. CDR1 and CDR2 (germline): MDHEN, SYDVKM. The CDR3 has 14 residues.

This clonotype was counted many times. The gene calls are TRBV24-1 and TRBJ1-5; 9 bases are shared with TRBD1. The CDR3 loop spans 15 amino acids. Looked up from germline, CDR1 is KGHDR and CDR2 is SFDVKD. The junction had 3 bases not matched to a gene; V was cut back by 4 bases and J by 3 bases. The CDR3 DNA reads TGTGCCACCAGTGACGGGACAGGGTTCAATCAGCCCCAGCATTTT. Its translation: CATSDGTGFNQPQHF.

The sample holds many counts of this clonotype. This rearrangement joins TRBV10-3 to TRBJ2-7, with TRBD1 matching 9 bases. The CDR3 covers 14 residues. Germline-derived CDR1 and CDR2 are ENHRY and SYGVKD. The ends lost 8 bases at V and 0 bases at J; junction bases unmatched: 5. CDR3 sequence (DNA): TGTGCCATCGGCGGGGACAGGGACTCCTACGAGCAGTACTTC. Protein: CAIGGDRDSYEQYF.